A single sample is the source of the 8 T cell receptor beta chains below, sequenced in a study of cytomegalovirus exposure and HLA in healthy donors. Primers for the PCR totalled 60 Vbeta and 13 Jbeta. The assay was immunoSEQ multiplex PCR, and TCRdb's table has in-frame clones only and misses some. The top ten clones hold about 1.8% of a sample with about 150,000 clones, around three quarters of them seen once. Sequenced input: PBMCs. The receptors stem from a woman aged 40 to 50 in good health and CMV-seronegative.

J is TRBJ1-2 and V is TRBV5-1; 8 positions agree with TRBD1. The CDR3 has 13 residues. Trimming cost V 1 base and J 6 bases; bases outside gene matches: 2. CDR1 and CDR2 (germline): SGHRS, YFSETQ. CDR3 nucleotide sequence: TGCGCCAGCAGCTTGCAGGGGGCGCATGGCTACACCTTC. It is translated as CASSLQGAHGYTF. The variable domain in full, with the rest retrieved from reference TRBV5-1 and TRBJ1-2, is KAGVTQTPRYLIKTRGQQVTLSCSPISGHRSVSWYQQTPGQGLQFLFEYFSETQRNKGNFPGRFSGRQFSNSRSEMNVSTLELGDSALYLCASSLQGAHGYTFGSGTRLTVV.

The chain carries TRBV2 and TRBJ1-2, with no clear D. Germline assignment: CDR1 SNHLY and CDR2 FYNNEI. The CDR3 totals 13 residues. V was trimmed by 2 bases and J by 7 bases, leaving 11 bases between them. CDR3 nucleotide sequence: TGTGCCAGCAGTGAAAATCGACATACTGGCTACACCTTC. This translates into CASSENRHTGYTF.

The chain combines TRBV7-2 with TRBJ1-2, with 9 bases that match TRBD1. V trimming: 5 bases; J trimming: 7 bases; junction bases outside the gene matches: 5. Germline V gene lookup returns CDR1 SGHTA and CDR2 FQGNSA. The CDR3 has 13 amino acids. CDR3 DNA sequence: TGTGCCAGCAGCCCCCTGGGACAGGGTGGCTACACCTTC. This sequence encodes CASSPLGQGGYTF.

This sequence joins TRBV15 and TRBJ2-2; TRBD2 agrees at 7 bases. With V trimmed by 5 bases and J by 4 bases, 7 bases remained unmatched. This CDR3 comprises 15 residues. Germline values: CDR1 LNHNV, CDR2 YYDKDF (reference sequence). CDR3 amino acids: CATSRRLAVTGELFF. The DNA of the CDR3 is TGTGCCACCAGCCGAAGACTAGCTGTCACCGGGGAGCTGTTTTTT.

The chain couples TRBV2 to TRBJ2-1; maybe TRBD2 (5 bases). Germline-derived CDR1 and CDR2 are SNHLY and FYNNEI. Trimming removed 0 bases at V and 2 bases at J, with 11 bases between. The CDR3 consists of 16 residues. Written as DNA, the CDR3 is TGTGCCAGCAGTGAAGCGAGGGCTCTGGCCTACAATGAGCAGTTCTTC. Translating it yields CASSEARALAYNEQFF.

V gene TRBV7-9 combines with J gene TRBJ1-1, with D uncertain. V was trimmed by 1 base and J by 0 bases, leaving 6 bases between them. The CDR3 covers 14 residues. Per the germline V gene, CDR1 is SEHNR and CDR2 is FQNEAQ (reference sequence). The CDR3 loop is CASSLVSLNTEAFF. The CDR3 bases are TGTGCCAGCAGCTTAGTCTCTCTGAACACTGAAGCTTTCTTT.

The chain recombines TRBV18 with TRBJ1-2; D is uncertain. Trimming took off 1 base at V and 5 bases at J, with 11 bases between the two ends. Germline loops: CDR1 KGHSH, CDR2 LQKENI. There are 14 residues in the CDR3. CDR3 loop: CASSPQGGSYGYTF. DNA of the CDR3: TGTGCCAGCTCACCACAGGGAGGATCTTATGGCTACACCTTC.

This clone was observed a few times. The rearrangement links TRBV5-1 to TRBJ1-1; the match to TRBD1 covers 8 bases. The trim removed 4 bases at V and 4 bases at J, leaving 9 bases unmatched. The CDR3 is made up of 15 amino acids. In germline, CDR1 is SGHRS, CDR2 YFSETQ. The CDR3 spells CASSLWTGPSTEAFF. The CDR3 bases are TGCGCCAGCAGCCTATGGACAGGGCCCTCCACTGAAGCTTTCTTT.